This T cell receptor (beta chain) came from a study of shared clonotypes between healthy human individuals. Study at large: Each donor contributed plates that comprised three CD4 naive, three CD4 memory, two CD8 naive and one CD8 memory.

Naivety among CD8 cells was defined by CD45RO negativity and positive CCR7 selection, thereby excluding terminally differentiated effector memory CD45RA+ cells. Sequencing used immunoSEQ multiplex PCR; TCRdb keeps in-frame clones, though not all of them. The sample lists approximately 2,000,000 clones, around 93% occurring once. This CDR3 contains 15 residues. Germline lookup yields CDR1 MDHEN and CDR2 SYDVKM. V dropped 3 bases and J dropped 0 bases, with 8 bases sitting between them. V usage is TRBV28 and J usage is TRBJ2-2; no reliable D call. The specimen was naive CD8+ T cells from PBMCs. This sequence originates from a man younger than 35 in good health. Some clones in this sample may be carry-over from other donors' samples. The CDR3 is CASSLGRANTGELFF. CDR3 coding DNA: TGTGCCAGCAGTTTGGGCAGAGCGAACACCGGGGAGCTGTTTTTT.